What follows describes a single T cell receptor (beta chain). Its antigen has not been determined. No much larger clone exists at a distance of one base, and base qualities are not known. TCR CDR3 regions were amplified from genomic DNA by multiplex PCR using the deep immunoSEQ assay. Extracted genomic DNA from each cell subset was distributed evenly across all wells of several immunoSEQ 96-well plates, and each plate was treated as a replicate. For sorted subsets, 200 ng of genomic DNA, equivalent to 25,000 to 30,000 T cell genomes, went into each replicate PCR. The purified libraries were quantified using a Qubit 3.0 fluorometer, sized with a Bioanalyzer 2100, and then quantified again using the KAPA Library Quantification kit. A separate single-read 150-cycle Illumina NextSeq 550 flow cell was used to sequence each immunoSEQ 96-well plate. As for how the authors treated the data: Because only junctional sequences without quality scores were contained in the immunoSEQ output, filtering matching that applied to full-length reads could not be performed. Sequences were annotated with PyIR, a Python wrapper for IgBLAST v1.9, using IMGT germline references to assign V/J genes and CDR3. Any read was removed if the V/J assignment was weak (E-value above 1e-6), the CDR3 was missing, or the read contained stop codons, out-of-frame junctions, or ambiguous translated residues. V3J clonotypes were defined as sequences sharing the same inferred V gene, J gene, and CDR3 amino acid sequence. The percentage overlap between two repertoires was calculated by dividing the number of shared unique clonotypes by the size of the smaller repertoire. RTK rarefaction, the Chao1 estimator, and Recon v2.1 estimates of unobserved clonotypes were used to assess repertoire richness. OLGA was used to compute generation probabilities for all TCRbeta clonotypes that the gDNA method yielded from a handful of donors. Sourced from immuneACCESS, this table was stored by TCRdb with only in-frame sequences that have V and J called. A share of the clones is absent; for the studies checked, an unresolved V gene accounts for under half, and the remainder has no known explanation. V, J and clone size were drawn from that table, and D and trimming were deduced from the DNA. The sample table holds 1.6 million or so clones, of which more than 95% were seen once. The ten most abundant clones make up 1% to 1.5% of the sample.

These data belong to a study of shared clonotypes between healthy human individuals (dated by TCRdb to 2018 to 2020). In the study overall: The cohort comprised two women and a few men aged 18 to 49 years. For each donor, three plates each were used for CD4 naive and CD4 memory, two plates were used for CD8 naive, and one plate was used for CD8 memory. To estimate repertoire size and how much clonotypes are shared between individuals, the study performed deep sequencing of blood TCR repertoires from a few healthy adults. To increase sequencing depth and limit assay-specific biases, TCR repertoire library preparation and sequencing were carried out by different laboratories using diverse techniques. Per donor, leukapheresis produced somewhere between about 0.94 and 10 billion PBMCs. What the research found in general, with its limitations: Rarefaction of sorted-subset datasets indicated incomplete sequencing despite the large sequencing depth. Clonotypes shared by all four sorted-subset donors showed higher generation probabilities than non-shared clonotypes. Sampling was restricted to blood, and TCR repertoires in tissues likely differ from the TCR repertoires found in blood. About 5% of naive CD4, 3.5% of naive CD8, approximately 2.2% of memory CD4, and about 0.4% of memory CD8 clonotypes were shared across several donors. Naive subsets generally had larger estimated clonotype richness than memory subsets. Pairwise subsampling indicated that sequencing depth was expected to affect the degree of clonotype sharing among donors. Because the study included a small number of donors, the genetic and exposure-history diversity represented was limited.

V loses 2 bases of germline sequence and J loses 0 bases, and the interval between the two ends is 9 bases. The CDR3 covers 16 residues, taking in both the cysteine and the phenylalanine. Left in the record is the CDR3 DNA by itself, 48 bases read in frame from the first base. CDR1 and CDR2 were assigned from the germline V gene (reference sequence) as SGHKS and YYEKEE. Healthy HIV-negative adults with no recently reported acute infections or vaccinations were included as donors. Every donor was a Caucasian adult residing in Nashville, Tennessee, USA. CD4+ T cells were enriched by magnetic negative selection, after which naive cells were positively selected on CD45RA and the negative fraction was taken as the memory subset. After blood collection by leukapheresis, PBMCs were isolated using Ficoll-Histopaque density gradient centrifugation and then cryopreserved in the vapor phase of liquid nitrogen. Analytical flow cytometry was used to check the purity and quantity of every magnetically sorted T cell population. Each sorted fraction had its genomic DNA isolated and then quantified by UV absorbance on a Nanodrop 2000c.

The clonotype comes from a man aged 25 to 40 in good health. The sequenced sample consisted of naive CD4+ T cells sorted from blood. The cell subset or site label, as the study defines it: CD45RA+ positively selected. The rearranged chain carries TRBV5-5 and TRBJ2-6, with the D gene call left open. CDR3 sequence: CASSFYLSSGANVLTF. The nucleotide sequence reads as follows: TGTGCCAGCAGCTTTTATTTAAGCTCTGGGGCCAACGTCCTGACTTTC.